This TCR beta chain comes out of a study of beta chain features in type 1 diabetes. Investigators reverse transcribed all isolated RNA, so they sequenced expressed TCRB transcripts. Read counts averaged roughly 3.7 million for samples of naive, central memory and regulatory T cells. Using immunoSEQ multiplex PCR, the repertoire was profiled, and TCRdb retains in-frame clones only, with some absent. The sample lists 300,000 to 450,000 clones, 8.5% to 10% occurring once. A word on this clone: Its target is unknown.

The germline V and J ends were trimmed by 4 bases and 4 bases, with 7 bases remaining between them. The germline gives CDR1 MNHNY, CDR2 SVGAGI (reference sequence). CDR3 size: 12 residues. General study results and limits: VDJ junctions from type 1 diabetes patients carried fewer insertions and larger deletions. Sampled from patients, naive, central memory and Treg TCRB repertoires appeared more similar than those sampled from healthy donors. In all four CD4+ subsets, TCRB CDR3 length was significantly, moderately reduced in type 1 diabetes.

Material: central memory CD4+ T cells from blood. V and J are TRBV6-6 and TRBJ2-5; D call uncertain. The clonotype was recovered from a man aged 25-40 years with type 1 diabetes. The CDR3 region has the DNA TGTGCCAGCAGTTCTTTGGGAGAGACCCAGTACTTC. Protein sequence: CASSSLGETQYF.